A selection of T cell receptor beta chains follows, all from one sample in a study of response to subunit inactivated influenza vaccine. TCRdb used MiXCR to reprocess the RT-PCR reads, holding one entry per CDR3 protein. The sample holds just under 550,000 distinct CDR3 sequences, 20% to 25% seen once. The same data also went into a second study, on T cells expressing NK-cell markers.

The source material was CD4+ T cells sorted from PBMCs, sampled 12 days after vaccination. All receptors come from a man aged 50 to 60 who received an inactivated influenza vaccine. The CDR3 runs from the conserved cysteine through the conserved F or W. D genes are given only for firm matches. Only part of the rows carry a size: once, few, many, or a class if the clone is expanded.

j_call: TRBJ1-2
d_call: TRBD1
v_call: TRBV4-3
clone_size: few
cdr3_nt: TGCGCCAGCAGCCAAGACCAGGGGGTTGTGGGTGGCTACACCTTC
cdr3_aa: CASSQDQGVVGGYTF

j_call: TRBJ2-5
d_call: NA
v_call: TRBV6-5
clone_size: NA
cdr3_nt: TGTGCCAGCAGTCACACAGCCGCGGAGACCCAGTACTTC
cdr3_aa: CASSHTAAETQYF

j_call: TRBJ2-1
d_call: TRBD1
v_call: TRBV10-3
clone_size: few
cdr3_nt: TGTGCCATCAGGGGACAGGGGAACAATGAGCAGTTCTTC
cdr3_aa: CAIRGQGNNEQFF

j_call: TRBJ2-7
d_call: TRBD1
v_call: TRBV5-5
clone_size: once
cdr3_nt: TGTGCCAGCAGCTACTGGACAGGAAACTACGAGCAGTACTTC
cdr3_aa: CASSYWTGNYEQYF

j_call: TRBJ1-1
d_call: NA
v_call: TRBV20-1
clone_size: NA
cdr3_nt: TGCAGTGCTAGAGCGAAGGGGAACACTGAAGCTTTCTTT
cdr3_aa: CSARAKGNTEAFF

j_call: TRBJ2-1
d_call: NA
v_call: TRBV20-1
clone_size: NA
cdr3_nt: TGCAGTGCTAGCGGGGGGCCATCCTACAATGAGCAGTTCTTC
cdr3_aa: CSASGGPSYNEQFF

j_call: TRBJ2-2
d_call: TRBD1
v_call: TRBV4-2
clone_size: NA
cdr3_nt: TGTGCCAGCAGCCAACCCATTTTGACAGGGCCCGGGGAGCTGTTTTTT
cdr3_aa: CASSQPILTGPGELFF

j_call: TRBJ2-1
d_call: NA
v_call: TRBV14
clone_size: NA
cdr3_nt: TGTGCCAGCAGCCAAGATTGGAAAAACAATGAGCAGTTCTTC
cdr3_aa: CASSQDWKNNEQFF

j_call: TRBJ1-2
d_call: NA
v_call: TRBV28
clone_size: few
cdr3_nt: TGTGCCAGCAGTTTAGGGCAGGCCTCTAACTATGGCTACACCTTC
cdr3_aa: CASSLGQASNYGYTF

j_call: TRBJ2-7
d_call: NA
v_call: TRBV10-3
clone_size: few
cdr3_nt: TGTGCCATCAGTGTGGGTCAGGGGGGCCACGAGCAGTACTTC
cdr3_aa: CAISVGQGGHEQYF

j_call: TRBJ2-7
d_call: TRBD2
v_call: TRBV5-1
clone_size: many
cdr3_nt: TGCGCCAGCAGCTTGGTGTCTAGCGGGAGTTACGAGCAGTACTTC
cdr3_aa: CASSLVSSGSYEQYF

j_call: TRBJ2-1
d_call: TRBD2
v_call: TRBV4-1
clone_size: NA
cdr3_nt: TGCGCCAGCAGCCGAGGGACTAGCGGGAGTGCGGTCAAGGAGCAGTTCTTC
cdr3_aa: CASSRGTSGSAVKEQFF

j_call: TRBJ2-1
d_call: TRBD1
v_call: TRBV15
clone_size: NA
cdr3_nt: TGTGCCACCAGGGGGACAGGGACCCTCAATGAGCAGTTCTTC
cdr3_aa: CATRGTGTLNEQFF

j_call: TRBJ1-2
d_call: NA
v_call: TRBV25-1
clone_size: NA
cdr3_nt: TGTGCCAGCAGTGGAGTCACCCTCTATGGCTACACCTTC
cdr3_aa: CASSGVTLYGYTF

j_call: TRBJ1-1
d_call: NA
v_call: TRBV20-1
clone_size: NA
cdr3_nt: TGCAGTGCTCCCAGATCCGGGGGGATGAACACTGAAGCTTTCTTT
cdr3_aa: CSAPRSGGMNTEAFF

j_call: TRBJ2-6
d_call: TRBD2
v_call: TRBV29-1
clone_size: NA
cdr3_nt: TGCAGCGTCACCGGGACTAGCGGGACTGGGGCCAACGTCCTGACTTTC
cdr3_aa: CSVTGTSGTGANVLTF

j_call: TRBJ2-1
d_call: NA
v_call: TRBV7-2
clone_size: few
cdr3_nt: TGTGCCGGGGGGTACTTACTCTACAATGAGCAGTTCTTC
cdr3_aa: CAGGYLLYNEQFF

j_call: TRBJ2-2
d_call: TRBD2
v_call: TRBV5-5
clone_size: few
cdr3_nt: TGTGCCAGCAGCTTGGAGCTAGCGGGAGGTTGGAACACCGGGGAGCTGTTTTTT
cdr3_aa: CASSLELAGGWNTGELFF

j_call: TRBJ1-5
d_call: TRBD1
v_call: TRBV20-1
clone_size: NA
cdr3_nt: TGCAGTGCTAGAAGGGACAGGGTGATGAATCAGCCCCAGCATTTT
cdr3_aa: CSARRDRVMNQPQHF

j_call: TRBJ2-2
d_call: NA
v_call: TRBV12-3/TRBV12-4
clone_size: NA
cdr3_nt: TGTGCCAGCAGTTTGGGGCCAGCTGGGGAGCTGTTTTTT
cdr3_aa: CASSLGPAGELFF

j_call: TRBJ1-1
d_call: TRBD1
v_call: TRBV6-5
clone_size: few
cdr3_nt: TGTGCCAGCAGTTACGGAGGACAGGGGGCGATTTCGGCTTTCTTT
cdr3_aa: CASSYGGQGAISAFF

j_call: TRBJ1-1
d_call: NA
v_call: TRBV5-1
clone_size: few
cdr3_nt: TGCGCCAGCAACGGACAAGGGCCTTCGACTGAAGCTTTCTTT
cdr3_aa: CASNGQGPSTEAFF

j_call: TRBJ2-7
d_call: NA
v_call: TRBV4-3
clone_size: NA
cdr3_nt: TGCGCCAGCAGCCACAGCGCAGTCCCCGGGACGCGATACGAGCAGTACTTC
cdr3_aa: CASSHSAVPGTRYEQYF

j_call: TRBJ1-6
d_call: NA
v_call: TRBV7-9
clone_size: NA
cdr3_nt: TGTGCCAGCAGCTTATCGGTAGGGGTGAATTCACCCCTCCACTTT
cdr3_aa: CASSLSVGVNSPLHF

j_call: TRBJ1-5
d_call: NA
v_call: TRBV2
clone_size: NA
cdr3_nt: TGTGCCAGCAGTGGGGGTGGGGCAGGGCCCCAGCATTTT
cdr3_aa: CASSGGGAGPQHF

j_call: TRBJ2-7
d_call: NA
v_call: TRBV20-1
clone_size: NA
cdr3_nt: TGCAGTGCTTCCGTGGGGGCTAAGCGGGTCGAGCAGTACTTC
cdr3_aa: CSASVGAKRVEQYF

j_call: TRBJ1-5
d_call: NA
v_call: TRBV5-1
clone_size: few
cdr3_nt: TGCGCCAGCAGCTTGGACACCTATAGCAATCAGCCCCAGCATTTT
cdr3_aa: CASSLDTYSNQPQHF

j_call: TRBJ2-7
d_call: TRBD1
v_call: TRBV28
clone_size: few
cdr3_nt: TGTGCCAGCAGCTCCGGACAGGACTACGAGCAGTACTTC
cdr3_aa: CASSSGQDYEQYF

j_call: TRBJ2-3
d_call: NA
v_call: TRBV7-7
clone_size: NA
cdr3_nt: TGTGCCAGCAGCTTAGCGGGACTTCCCACAGATACGCAGTATTTT
cdr3_aa: CASSLAGLPTDTQYF

j_call: TRBJ2-5
d_call: TRBD1
v_call: TRBV9
clone_size: NA
cdr3_nt: TGTGCCAGCAGCGTAGCCGGGACAGGGGGCGAGACCCAGTACTTC
cdr3_aa: CASSVAGTGGETQYF

j_call: TRBJ2-7
d_call: NA
v_call: TRBV7-9
clone_size: NA
cdr3_nt: TGTGCCAGCAGCTTAGTACGCGGCACCTACGAGCAGTACTTC
cdr3_aa: CASSLVRGTYEQYF

j_call: TRBJ2-1
d_call: NA
v_call: TRBV5-4
clone_size: NA
cdr3_nt: TGTGCCAGCAGTCGGGACAGCGGGGGTGAGCAGTTCTTC
cdr3_aa: CASSRDSGGEQFF